What follows describes a single T cell receptor beta chain. The target antigen is unknown. The record originates from a study of blood T cells in healthy people across ages. Study-wide points: TCR beta diversity was tightly associated with the proportion of naive T cells.

PCR was performed a second time for roughly 7 to 12 cycles using a sample-barcoded 5' primer and a J-beta primer mix. TCRdb recomputed calls from the 5' RACE reads with MiXCR, one row per CDR3 protein. This sample yields roughly 410,000 distinct CDR3 sequences, of which approximately 47% are seen a single time; about 54% belongs to the top ten. Input material: blood. The sequence derives from a man aged 55 to 70 in good health.

CDR3 amino acids: CASSYSVLREWYEQYF. CDR3 DNA sequence: TGTGCCAGCAGTTACTCTGTTTTGAGGGAGTGGTACGAGCAGTACTTC. V and J are TRBV6-2 or TRBV6-3 and TRBJ2-7, with D perhaps TRBD2 (5 bases). CDR1 is MNHEY and CDR2 is SVGEGT in the germline V gene. The CDR3 totals 16 residues. The ends were cut back, 0 bases at V and 4 bases at J, with 16 bases in the middle.